This is a list of T cell receptor beta chains from one sample in a study of post-analysis software for immune sequencing data. Via MiXCR, TCRdb re-called the PCR reads, giving one row per CDR3 protein. The table lists hundreds of thousands of distinct CDR3 sequences, 45% of them singletons. The sequencing input was blood. All receptors derive from a girl aged 5 to 17 with multiple sclerosis. CDR3s include the opening cysteine and the closing phenylalanine or tryptophan. The D gene is left open where the match is weak. Clone sizes are given selectively: once, few, many, or a class where the clone is expanded.

D gene: .
V gene: TRBV5-3
clone size: .
J gene: TRBJ1-5
CDR3 length: 13
CDR3 protein: CARSFQENQPQHF
CDR3 DNA: TGTGCCAGAAGTTTTCAGGAGAATCAGCCCCAGCATTTT

D gene: TRBD2
V gene: TRBV28
clone size: .
J gene: TRBJ2-1
CDR3 length: 16
CDR3 protein: CASSRPAGSSYNEQFF
CDR3 DNA: TGTGCCAGCAGTAGACCAGCGGGAAGCTCCTACAATGAGCAGTTCTTC

D gene: .
V gene: TRBV7-9
clone size: few
J gene: TRBJ2-7
CDR3 length: 13
CDR3 protein: CASSFPGGKEQYF
CDR3 DNA: TGTGCCAGCAGTTTTCCTGGGGGTAAGGAGCAGTACTTC

D gene: TRBD2
V gene: TRBV2
clone size: .
J gene: TRBJ2-3
CDR3 length: 17
CDR3 protein: CASTELIAGAYTDTQYF
CDR3 DNA: TGTGCCAGCACCGAATTGATAGCGGGAGCATATACAGATACGCAGTATTTT

D gene: TRBD2
V gene: TRBV6-6
clone size: few
J gene: TRBJ2-1
CDR3 length: 14
CDR3 protein: CASSRLADYNEQFF
CDR3 DNA: TGTGCCAGCAGTAGACTAGCGGATTACAATGAGCAGTTCTTC

D gene: .
V gene: TRBV10-3
clone size: .
J gene: TRBJ2-1
CDR3 length: 15
CDR3 protein: CATRVGGGYNNEQFF
CDR3 DNA: TGTGCCACAAGGGTTGGTGGCGGGTACAACAATGAGCAGTTCTTC

D gene: TRBD1
V gene: TRBV24-1
clone size: .
J gene: TRBJ2-3
CDR3 length: 15
CDR3 protein: CATGGGTGSSDTQYF
CDR3 DNA: TGTGCCACCGGAGGCGGGACAGGGTCATCCGATACGCAGTATTTT

D gene: TRBD2
V gene: TRBV20-1
clone size: .
J gene: TRBJ2-1
CDR3 length: 17
CDR3 protein: CSALGLAVDSSYNEQFF
CDR3 DNA: TGCAGTGCCCTCGGACTAGCGGTAGATAGCTCCTACAATGAGCAGTTCTTC

D gene: .
V gene: TRBV6-1
clone size: few
J gene: TRBJ2-7
CDR3 length: 12
CDR3 protein: CASRRGFYEQYF
CDR3 DNA: TGTGCCAGCAGACGGGGCTTCTACGAGCAGTACTTC

D gene: .
V gene: TRBV28
clone size: few
J gene: TRBJ2-5
CDR3 length: 14
CDR3 protein: CASSFRHLKETQYF
CDR3 DNA: TGTGCCAGCAGTTTTCGGCATCTGAAAGAGACCCAGTACTTC

D gene: .
V gene: TRBV9
clone size: few
J gene: TRBJ2-7
CDR3 length: 15
CDR3 protein: CASSVSTDAAYEQYF
CDR3 DNA: TGTGCCAGCAGCGTATCGACGGACGCAGCCTACGAGCAGTACTTC

D gene: .
V gene: TRBV6-5
clone size: .
J gene: TRBJ1-5
CDR3 length: 15
CDR3 protein: CASSYSRGRDQPQHF
CDR3 DNA: TGTGCCAGCAGTTACTCCCGGGGGCGAGATCAGCCCCAGCATTTT

D gene: .
V gene: TRBV30
clone size: few
J gene: TRBJ2-4
CDR3 length: 15
CDR3 protein: CAWSVARAGQNIQYF
CDR3 DNA: TGTGCCTGGAGTGTAGCCCGCGCAGGACAAAACATTCAGTACTTC

D gene: .
V gene: TRBV7-9
clone size: .
J gene: TRBJ2-5
CDR3 length: 14
CDR3 protein: CVSSLEPTSETQYF
CDR3 DNA: TGTGTCAGCAGCTTAGAGCCGACTTCAGAGACCCAGTACTTC

D gene: TRBD1
V gene: TRBV7-6
clone size: .
J gene: TRBJ2-7
CDR3 length: 15
CDR3 protein: CASSADRGLPYEQYF
CDR3 DNA: TGTGCCAGCAGCGCCGACAGGGGGCTTCCATACGAGCAGTACTTC

D gene: TRBD1
V gene: TRBV12-3/TRBV12-4
clone size: few
J gene: TRBJ1-1
CDR3 length: 15
CDR3 protein: CASSKDRGTNTEAFF
CDR3 DNA: TGTGCCAGCAGTAAGGACAGGGGGACGAACACTGAAGCTTTCTTT

D gene: .
V gene: TRBV7-9
clone size: .
J gene: TRBJ2-7
CDR3 length: 13
CDR3 protein: CASSIRTDYRLYF
CDR3 DNA: TGTGCCAGCAGCATCAGGACAGACTACAGGTTGTACTTC

D gene: TRBD1
V gene: TRBV4-1
clone size: .
J gene: TRBJ1-2
CDR3 length: 16
CDR3 protein: CASSQAQGTWNYGYTF
CDR3 DNA: TGCGCCAGCAGCCAAGCACAGGGGACTTGGAACTATGGCTACACCTTC

D gene: .
V gene: TRBV7-2
clone size: .
J gene: TRBJ2-3
CDR3 length: 13
CDR3 protein: CASSLAAGTTQYF
CDR3 DNA: TGTGCCAGCAGCTTAGCGGCCGGTACTACGCAGTATTTT

D gene: .
V gene: TRBV20-1
clone size: .
J gene: TRBJ2-7
CDR3 length: 14
CDR3 protein: CSARRDSSSYEQYF
CDR3 DNA: TGCAGTGCTAGAAGGGACTCGAGCTCCTACGAGCAGTACTTC

D gene: TRBD2
V gene: TRBV4-1
clone size: .
J gene: TRBJ2-1
CDR3 length: 18
CDR3 protein: CASSQVDLGLAGRNEQFF
CDR3 DNA: TGCGCCAGCAGCCAAGTCGACCTGGGACTAGCGGGAAGGAATGAGCAGTTCTTC

D gene: TRBD1
V gene: TRBV15
clone size: few
J gene: TRBJ2-7
CDR3 length: 14
CDR3 protein: CATRGQGFPYEQYF
CDR3 DNA: TGTGCCACCCGGGGACAGGGGTTTCCCTACGAGCAGTACTTC

D gene: .
V gene: TRBV20-1
clone size: few
J gene: TRBJ1-2
CDR3 length: 14
CDR3 protein: CSASDASEFYGYTF
CDR3 DNA: TGCAGTGCTAGTGACGCGTCGGAATTCTATGGCTACACCTTC

D gene: TRBD1
V gene: TRBV28
clone size: .
J gene: TRBJ2-7
CDR3 length: 16
CDR3 protein: CASSSPLTGARDEQYF
CDR3 DNA: TGTGCCAGCAGTTCCCCTTTAACAGGGGCACGGGACGAGCAGTACTTC

D gene: .
V gene: TRBV3-1
clone size: .
J gene: TRBJ1-1
CDR3 length: 14
CDR3 protein: CASSQDPRGTEAFF
CDR3 DNA: TGTGCCAGCAGCCAAGATCCCCGGGGAACTGAAGCTTTCTTT

D gene: .
V gene: TRBV4-1
clone size: few
J gene: TRBJ2-7
CDR3 length: 13
CDR3 protein: CASSQSGAYEQYF
CDR3 DNA: TGCGCCAGCAGCCAAAGTGGGGCTTACGAGCAGTACTTC

D gene: .
V gene: TRBV4-2
clone size: .
J gene: TRBJ2-7
CDR3 length: 15
CDR3 protein: CASSQVAASSYEQYF
CDR3 DNA: TGTGCCAGCAGCCAAGTGGCAGCCAGCTCCTACGAGCAGTACTTC

D gene: .
V gene: TRBV5-1
clone size: .
J gene: TRBJ2-1
CDR3 length: 13
CDR3 protein: CASVLEDYNEQFF
CDR3 DNA: TGCGCCAGCGTTTTGGAGGACTACAATGAGCAGTTCTTC

D gene: .
V gene: TRBV20-1
clone size: .
J gene: TRBJ2-1
CDR3 length: 14
CDR3 protein: CSALTGTGRDEQFF
CDR3 DNA: TGCAGTGCACTTACCGGGACCGGGCGAGATGAGCAGTTCTTC

D gene: TRBD2
V gene: TRBV28
clone size: .
J gene: TRBJ2-3
CDR3 length: 15
CDR3 protein: CASSTSGKNTDTQYF
CDR3 DNA: TGTGCCAGCAGTACTAGCGGGAAAAACACAGATACGCAGTATTTT

D gene: TRBD1
V gene: TRBV7-7
clone size: .
J gene: TRBJ2-7
CDR3 length: 15
CDR3 protein: CASSLRRDRAYERYF
CDR3 DNA: TGTGCTAGCAGCTTGAGAAGAGACAGGGCCTACGAGCGGTACTTC

D gene: TRBD1
V gene: TRBV29-1
clone size: .
J gene: TRBJ2-7
CDR3 length: 14
CDR3 protein: CSVIEGTGVREQYF
CDR3 DNA: TGCAGCGTCATTGAGGGGACAGGAGTTCGCGAGCAGTACTTC

D gene: .
V gene: TRBV6-2/TRBV6-3
clone size: few
J gene: TRBJ2-2
CDR3 length: 14
CDR3 protein: CASITGRNTGERFF
CDR3 DNA: TGTGCCAGCATAACGGGGCGGAACACCGGGGAGCGGTTTTTT

D gene: .
V gene: TRBV3-1
clone size: few
J gene: TRBJ2-1
CDR3 length: 16
CDR3 protein: CASSQEPGSSYNEQFF
CDR3 DNA: TGTGCCAGCAGCCAGGAGCCGGGGAGCTCCTACAATGAGCAGTTCTTC

D gene: TRBD1
V gene: TRBV10-3
clone size: .
J gene: TRBJ2-1
CDR3 length: 15
CDR3 protein: CAIMPGTGALNEQFF
CDR3 DNA: TGTGCCATCATGCCTGGGACAGGGGCTCTCAATGAGCAGTTCTTC

D gene: TRBD1
V gene: TRBV20-1
clone size: .
J gene: TRBJ1-1
CDR3 length: 15
CDR3 protein: CSARPGQGADTEAFF
CDR3 DNA: TGCAGTGCTAGGCCGGGACAGGGGGCAGACACTGAAGCTTTCTTT

D gene: .
V gene: TRBV12-3/TRBV12-4
clone size: .
J gene: TRBJ1-2
CDR3 length: 14
CDR3 protein: CASSLRPGAYGYTF
CDR3 DNA: TGTGCCAGCAGTTTAAGGCCAGGAGCCTATGGCTACACCTTC

D gene: .
V gene: TRBV28
clone size: .
J gene: TRBJ2-1
CDR3 length: 14
CDR3 protein: CASTPGQTYNEQFF
CDR3 DNA: TGTGCCAGCACCCCCGGACAGACCTACAATGAGCAGTTCTTC

D gene: TRBD2
V gene: TRBV7-3
clone size: .
J gene: TRBJ2-3
CDR3 length: 15
CDR3 protein: CASRRTSGSTDTQYF
CDR3 DNA: TGTGCCAGCAGACGGACTAGCGGGAGCACAGATACGCAGTATTTT

D gene: .
V gene: TRBV4-2
clone size: .
J gene: TRBJ1-4
CDR3 length: 14
CDR3 protein: CASSPRDLNEKLFF
CDR3 DNA: TGTGCCAGCAGCCCTAGGGACCTTAATGAAAAACTGTTTTTT

D gene: TRBD1
V gene: TRBV7-8
clone size: .
J gene: TRBJ1-2
CDR3 length: 13
CDR3 protein: CASSSDRAAGYTF
CDR3 DNA: TGTGCCAGCAGCTCGGACAGGGCGGCTGGCTACACCTTC

D gene: .
V gene: TRBV6-6
clone size: .
J gene: TRBJ2-5
CDR3 length: 12
CDR3 protein: CASRRGAETQYF
CDR3 DNA: TGTGCCAGCCGCCGGGGGGCGGAGACCCAGTACTTC

D gene: .
V gene: TRBV29-1
clone size: .
J gene: TRBJ1-1
CDR3 length: 12
CDR3 protein: CSDGTLNTEAFF
CDR3 DNA: TGCAGCGACGGGACCCTGAACACTGAAGCTTTCTTT

D gene: .
V gene: TRBV5-5
clone size: few
J gene: TRBJ2-5
CDR3 length: 16
CDR3 protein: CASSTLRTKLQETQYF
CDR3 DNA: TGTGCCAGCAGCACACTTCGGACCAAATTACAAGAGACCCAGTACTTC

D gene: .
V gene: TRBV27
clone size: few
J gene: TRBJ1-1
CDR3 length: 14
CDR3 protein: CASNFPGSNTEAFF
CDR3 DNA: TGTGCCAGCAATTTCCCGGGCTCGAACACTGAAGCTTTCTTT

D gene: TRBD2
V gene: TRBV18
clone size: few
J gene: TRBJ2-1
CDR3 length: 15
CDR3 protein: CASSPKAGLAFEQFF
CDR3 DNA: TGTGCCAGCTCACCAAAAGCGGGGCTGGCATTTGAGCAGTTCTTC

D gene: .
V gene: TRBV7-2
clone size: .
J gene: TRBJ1-4
CDR3 length: 15
CDR3 protein: CASSPGVGRNEKLFF
CDR3 DNA: TGTGCCAGCAGCCCAGGGGTCGGCCGAAATGAAAAACTGTTTTTT

D gene: TRBD1
V gene: TRBV5-1
clone size: few
J gene: TRBJ2-5
CDR3 length: 14
CDR3 protein: CASSVVGQQETQYF
CDR3 DNA: TGCGCCAGCAGCGTGGTGGGACAGCAAGAGACCCAGTACTTC

D gene: TRBD2
V gene: TRBV25-1
clone size: few
J gene: TRBJ2-1
CDR3 length: 18
CDR3 protein: CASSEGFPRDYLYNEQFF
CDR3 DNA: TGTGCCAGCAGTGAAGGATTCCCCCGGGACTACCTCTACAATGAGCAGTTCTTC

D gene: .
V gene: TRBV28
clone size: few
J gene: TRBJ2-5
CDR3 length: 16
CDR3 protein: CASSLIPGAGQETQYF
CDR3 DNA: TGTGCCAGCAGTTTAATACCTGGAGCGGGTCAAGAGACCCAGTACTTC

D gene: .
V gene: TRBV4-1
clone size: .
J gene: TRBJ1-1
CDR3 length: 13
CDR3 protein: CASSQEVSVITFF
CDR3 DNA: TGCGCCAGCAGCCAAGAGGTCTCCGTGATAACTTTCTTT

D gene: .
V gene: TRBV29-1
clone size: once
J gene: TRBJ2-6
CDR3 length: 16
CDR3 protein: CSARQGGLYGANVLTF
CDR3 DNA: TGCAGCGCCCGTCAAGGAGGACTCTATGGGGCCAACGTCCTGACTTTC

D gene: .
V gene: TRBV5-1
clone size: .
J gene: TRBJ2-1
CDR3 length: 18
CDR3 protein: CANSLTPSADFSYNEQFF
CDR3 DNA: TGCGCCAACAGCTTGACGCCCTCTGCCGATTTCTCCTACAATGAGCAGTTCTTC

D gene: TRBD2
V gene: TRBV6-2/TRBV6-3
clone size: few
J gene: TRBJ2-5
CDR3 length: 15
CDR3 protein: CASSYSTTSSETQYF
CDR3 DNA: TGTGCCAGCAGTTACTCGACGACTAGCAGTGAGACCCAGTACTTC

D gene: .
V gene: TRBV10-3
clone size: .
J gene: TRBJ2-5
CDR3 length: 13
CDR3 protein: CAISESIQETQYF
CDR3 DNA: TGTGCCATCAGTGAGTCGATTCAAGAGACCCAGTACTTC

D gene: .
V gene: TRBV12-3/TRBV12-4
clone size: few
J gene: TRBJ2-7
CDR3 length: 14
CDR3 protein: CASSFQPNAYEQYF
CDR3 DNA: TGTGCCAGCAGTTTCCAGCCCAATGCCTACGAGCAGTACTTC